Described below is a single TCR beta chain sequence and its context. Its target is not known. The Susac syndrome patients fit the recently defined diagnostic criteria for definite or probable disease. The data were taken from a study of CD8 T cells in Susac syndrome. Study results and caveats: The number of individuals included in the study's TCR sequencing and HLA analysis was acknowledged as relatively small.

The CDR3 covers 14 residues. The ends were cut back, 6 bases at V and 7 bases at J, with 21 bases in the middle. Germline V gives CDR1 SQVTM, CDR2 ANQGSEA. With random hexamers, reverse transcription was performed on 0.5 to 1 ug of RNA. Across 54 Vbeta and 13 Jbeta, immunoSEQ multiplex PCR amplified TCR beta CDR3. TCRdb analysed the immunoSEQ multiplex PCR reads with MiXCR anew, one entry per CDR3 protein. The table shows about 140,000 distinct CDR3 sequences, with roughly 94% occurring only once. This TCR was recovered from a human donor with Susac syndrome. The sequencing input was CD4+ T cells from PBMCs. The chain uses TRBV29-1 and TRBJ1-2; possibly TRBD1 for D (6 bases). The CDR3 reads CSVAGQLRSGGYTF. CDR3 sequence (DNA): TGCAGCGTAGCAGGACAGCTCAGGTCGGGTGGCTACACCTTC.